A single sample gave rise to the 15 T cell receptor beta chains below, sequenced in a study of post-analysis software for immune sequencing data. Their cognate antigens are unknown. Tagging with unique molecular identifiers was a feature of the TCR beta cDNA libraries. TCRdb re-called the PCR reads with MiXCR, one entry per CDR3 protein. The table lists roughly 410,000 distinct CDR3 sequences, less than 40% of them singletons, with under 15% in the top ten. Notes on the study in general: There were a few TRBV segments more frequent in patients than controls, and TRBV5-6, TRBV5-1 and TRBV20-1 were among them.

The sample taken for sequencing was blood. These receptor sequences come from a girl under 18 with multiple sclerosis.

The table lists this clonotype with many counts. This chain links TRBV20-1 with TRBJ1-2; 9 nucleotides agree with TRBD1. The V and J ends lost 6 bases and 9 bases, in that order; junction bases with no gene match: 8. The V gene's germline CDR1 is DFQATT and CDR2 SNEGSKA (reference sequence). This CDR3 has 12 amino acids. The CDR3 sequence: CSALGQGMSYTF. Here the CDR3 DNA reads TGCAGTGCGTTGGGACAGGGTATGAGCTACACCTTC.

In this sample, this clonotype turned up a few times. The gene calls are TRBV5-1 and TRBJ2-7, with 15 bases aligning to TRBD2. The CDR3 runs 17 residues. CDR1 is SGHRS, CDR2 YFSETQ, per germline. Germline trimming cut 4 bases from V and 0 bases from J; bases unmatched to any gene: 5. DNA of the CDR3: TGCGCCAGCAGCCCTGGACTAGCGGGGGGGAGCTCCTACGAGCAGTACTTC. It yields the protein CASSPGLAGGSSYEQYF.

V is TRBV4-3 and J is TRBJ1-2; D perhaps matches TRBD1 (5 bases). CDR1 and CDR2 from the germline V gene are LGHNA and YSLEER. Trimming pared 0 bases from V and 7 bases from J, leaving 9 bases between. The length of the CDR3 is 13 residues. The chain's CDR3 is CASSQETGGGYTF. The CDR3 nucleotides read TGCGCCAGCAGCCAAGAAACGGGGGGTGGCTACACCTTC.

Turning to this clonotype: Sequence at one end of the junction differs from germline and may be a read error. The CDR3: CAGSILAGGARDTQYF. CDR3 in DNA: TGTGCCGGCAGCATACTAGCGGGGGGGGCCCGAGATACGCAGTATTTT. The chain is built from TRBV11-1 and TRBJ2-3, with 13 bases aligning to TRBD2. Germline CDR1 is SGHAT and CDR2 is FQDESV (reference sequence). This CDR3 comprises 16 residues.

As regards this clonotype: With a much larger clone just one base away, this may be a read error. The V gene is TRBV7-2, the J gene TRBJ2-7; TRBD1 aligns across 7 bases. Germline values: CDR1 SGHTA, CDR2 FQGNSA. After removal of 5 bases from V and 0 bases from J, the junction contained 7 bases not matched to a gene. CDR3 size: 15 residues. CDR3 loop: CASSQQGFSSYEQYF. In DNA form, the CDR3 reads TGTGCCAGCAGCCAACAGGGGTTCAGCTCCTACGAGCAGTACTTC.

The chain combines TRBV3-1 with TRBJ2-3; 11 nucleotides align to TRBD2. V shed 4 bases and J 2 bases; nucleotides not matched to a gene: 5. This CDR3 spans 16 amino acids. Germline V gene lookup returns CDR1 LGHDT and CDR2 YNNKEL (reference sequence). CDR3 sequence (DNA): TGTGCCAGCAGCCTTTCTAGCGGGGGGTACACAGATACGCAGTATTTT. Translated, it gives CASSLSSGGYTDTQYF.

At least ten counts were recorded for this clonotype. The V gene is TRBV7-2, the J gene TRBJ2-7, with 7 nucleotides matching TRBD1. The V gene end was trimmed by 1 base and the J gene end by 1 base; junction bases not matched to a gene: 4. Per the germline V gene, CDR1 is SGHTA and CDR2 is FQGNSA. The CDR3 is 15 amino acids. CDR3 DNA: TGTGCCAGCAGCTTAGGACAGGGACCATCCTACGAGCAGTACTTC. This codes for CASSLGQGPSYEQYF.

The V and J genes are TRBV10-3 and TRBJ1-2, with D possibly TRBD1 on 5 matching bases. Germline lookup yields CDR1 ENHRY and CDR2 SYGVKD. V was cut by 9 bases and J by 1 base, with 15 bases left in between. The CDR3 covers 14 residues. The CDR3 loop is CAITGTSYNYGYTF. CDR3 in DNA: TGTGCCATAACCGGGACGTCGTATAACTATGGCTACACCTTC.

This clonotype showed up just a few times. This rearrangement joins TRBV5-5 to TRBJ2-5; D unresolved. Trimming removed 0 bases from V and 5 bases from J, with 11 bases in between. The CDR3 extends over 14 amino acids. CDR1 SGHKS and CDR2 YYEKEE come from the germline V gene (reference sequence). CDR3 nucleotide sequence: TGTGCCAGCAGCTTGGTGGCCAACCCGGAGACCCAGTACTTC. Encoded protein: CASSLVANPETQYF.

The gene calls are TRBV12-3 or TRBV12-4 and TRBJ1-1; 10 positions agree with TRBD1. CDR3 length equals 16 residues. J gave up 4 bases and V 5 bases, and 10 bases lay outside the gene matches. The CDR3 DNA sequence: TGTGCCAGCAGTCCCACTCCGGGACAGGGGCCCACTGAAGCTTTCTTT. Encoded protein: CASSPTPGQGPTEAFF.

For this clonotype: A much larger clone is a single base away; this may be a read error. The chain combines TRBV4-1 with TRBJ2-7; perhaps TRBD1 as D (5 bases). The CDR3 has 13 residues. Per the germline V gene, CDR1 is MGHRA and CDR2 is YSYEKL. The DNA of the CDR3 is TGCACCAGCAGCCAAGATAGGGGCTACGAGCAGTACTTC. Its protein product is CTSSQDRGYEQYF.

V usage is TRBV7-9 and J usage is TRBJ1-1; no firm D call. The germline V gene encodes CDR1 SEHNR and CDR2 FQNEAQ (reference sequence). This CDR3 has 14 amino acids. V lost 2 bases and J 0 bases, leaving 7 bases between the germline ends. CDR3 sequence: CASSLLVVNTEAFF. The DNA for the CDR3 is TGTGCCAGCAGCTTACTCGTCGTGAACACTGAAGCTTTCTTT.

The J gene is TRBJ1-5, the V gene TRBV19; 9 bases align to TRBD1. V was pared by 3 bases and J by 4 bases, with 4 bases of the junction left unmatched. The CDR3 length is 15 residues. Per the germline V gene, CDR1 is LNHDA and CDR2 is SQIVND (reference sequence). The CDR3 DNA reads TGTGCCAGTAGTATCCTGACAGGGGGAAATCAGCCCCAGCATTTT. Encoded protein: CASSILTGGNQPQHF.

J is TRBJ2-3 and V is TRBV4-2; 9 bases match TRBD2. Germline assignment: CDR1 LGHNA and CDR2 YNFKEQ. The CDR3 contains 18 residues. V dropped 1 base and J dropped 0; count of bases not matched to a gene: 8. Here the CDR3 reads CASSQVPGGGESTDTQYF. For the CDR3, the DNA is TGTGCCAGCAGCCAAGTCCCAGGCGGGGGGGAAAGCACAGATACGCAGTATTTT.

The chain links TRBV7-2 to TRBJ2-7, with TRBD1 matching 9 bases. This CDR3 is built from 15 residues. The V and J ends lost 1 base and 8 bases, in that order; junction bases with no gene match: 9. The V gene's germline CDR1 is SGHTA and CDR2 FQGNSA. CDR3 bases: TGTGCCAGCAGCTTAGATACCCGGGACAGGGTTAAGCAGTACTTC. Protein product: CASSLDTRDRVKQYF.